These T cell receptor beta chains were read from a single sample in a study of cytomegalovirus exposure and HLA in healthy donors. Here immunoSEQ multiplex PCR was the method, and the copy in TCRdb shows in-frame clones only, minus some. The repertoire includes 150,000 to 200,000 clones, approximately 80% of them detected once, and 1.5% to 2% sits in the top ten. Sequencing was performed on PBMCs. The receptors were sampled from a woman in her 30s in good health and CMV-seronegative. Each CDR3 is given with its conserved first and last residue. The D gene is left open where the match is weak. Some rows mark clone size as missing; the rest say once, few, many or name a class of expanded clone.

D gene,V gene,J gene,clone size,CDR3 DNA,CDR3 protein
TRBD1,TRBV29-1,TRBJ1-1,few,TGCAGCGTTGCCAGGGGGATGAACACTGAAGCTTTCTTT,CSVARGMNTEAFF
NA,TRBV5-8,TRBJ2-3,NA,TGTGCCAGCAGCTTGGAGGGGGAGAGCACAGATACGCAGTATTTT,CASSLEGESTDTQYF
NA,TRBV5-4,TRBJ2-5,NA,TGTTCCAGCAGCTCAAGCGGGGAGACCCAGTACTTC,CSSSSSGETQYF
TRBD1,TRBV19,TRBJ2-1,NA,TGTGCCAGTAGCATGGGGACAGGAAGCTCCTACAATGAGCAGTTCTTC,CASSMGTGSSYNEQFF
NA,TRBV11-2,TRBJ1-4,NA,TGTGCCAGCAGCGTTTACAGGGATTTTAATGAAAAACTGTTTTTT,CASSVYRDFNEKLFF
NA,TRBV9,TRBJ1-2,NA,TGTGCCAGCAGCCCCGACTGGAACTATGGCTACACCTTC,CASSPDWNYGYTF
TRBD2,TRBV4-1,TRBJ2-7,NA,TGCGCCAGCAGCCAAGACGGCGGGGGGGCGGGTGAGCAGTACTTC,CASSQDGGGAGEQYF
NA,TRBV2,TRBJ1-2,once,TGTGCCAGCAGTGGACAGGCTTATGGCTACACCTTC,CASSGQAYGYTF
TRBD2,TRBV7-2,TRBJ2-5,NA,TGTGCCAGCAGCTTGGGACTAGCGGGAGGGACCCAGTACTTC,CASSLGLAGGTQYF
TRBD1,TRBV30,TRBJ2-7,few,TGTGCCTGGAGAAGTCTGGACAGGTCTTCCTACGAGCAGTACTTC,CAWRSLDRSSYEQYF
TRBD2,TRBV2,TRBJ2-7,few,TGTGCCAGCAGTGAAGGACTAGCTCTTGGGGACGAGCAGTACTTC,CASSEGLALGDEQYF
NA,TRBV27,TRBJ2-7,NA,TGTGCCAGCGTCGGCTGGGGGGAAGGCGAGCAGTACTTC,CASVGWGEGEQYF
NA,TRBV27,TRBJ2-1,few,TGTGCCAGCAGTAGGGGACACCCTAATGAGCAGTTCTTC,CASSRGHPNEQFF
NA,TRBV20-1,TRBJ2-7,NA,TGCAGTGCTTCCGACAGCTACGAGCAGTACTTC,CSASDSYEQYF
NA,TRBV9,TRBJ1-4,few,TGTGCCAGCAGCCCCGCGACTGCAACTAATGAAAAACTGTTTTTT,CASSPATATNEKLFF
NA,TRBV4-2,TRBJ1-2,NA,TGTGCCAGCAGATCTCTTGGGGGGGCTCGGGGCTACACCTTC,CASRSLGGARGYTF
NA,TRBV30,TRBJ1-2,NA,TGTGCCTGGAGTCGGGGGGCGCCCGACTATGGCTACACCTTC,CAWSRGAPDYGYTF
TRBD2,TRBV7-9,TRBJ2-1,NA,TGTGCCAGCAGCTTAGCGCGGGGGACTGCCTCCTACAATGAGCAGTTCTTC,CASSLARGTASYNEQFF
NA,TRBV25-1,TRBJ1-1,NA,TGTGCCAGCGGGGCGACACCGAACACTGAAGCTTTCTTT,CASGATPNTEAFF
TRBD1,TRBV19,TRBJ1-6,few,TGTGCCAGTAGTATAGTGCAGGGGGCTCCCCTCTTACCCCTCCACTTT,CASSIVQGAPLLPLHF
NA,TRBV6-1,TRBJ2-7,NA,TGTGCCAGCAGTGAAGAACAGGACCTAACAATAAACGAGCAGTACTTC,CASSEEQDLTINEQYF
NA,TRBV30,TRBJ1-2,once,TGTGCCTGGAGCCCCGGGGCAGGGGAGGGCTACACCTTC,CAWSPGAGEGYTF
TRBD2,TRBV5-1,TRBJ2-2,NA,TGCGCCAGCAGCCTGGGAGGGTCGAACACCGGGGAGCTGTTTTTT,CASSLGGSNTGELFF
TRBD1,TRBV2,TRBJ2-7,NA,TGTGCCAGCAATCCCGGGACAGGGCAGGACGAGCAGTACTTC,CASNPGTGQDEQYF
NA,TRBV7-9,TRBJ1-2,NA,TGTGCCAGCAGCTTAGGGCCAGGCGTTTTTGGCTACACCTTC,CASSLGPGVFGYTF
TRBD1,TRBV7-9,TRBJ1-1,few,TGTGCCAGCAGCTCCACGAGAACGGACAGGGGGAAGAACACTGAAGCTTTCTTT,CASSSTRTDRGKNTEAFF
NA,TRBV9,TRBJ2-2,NA,TGTGCCAGCAGCGTAGAAGTATCACCTGCACTACTTGGGGAGCTGTTTTTT,CASSVEVSPALLGELFF
TRBD2,TRBV4-2,TRBJ2-7,NA,TGTGCCAGCAGCCAAGACGCAGCGGGGGCCCCATACGAGCAGTACTTC,CASSQDAAGAPYEQYF
NA,TRBV4-1,TRBJ1-5,few,TGCGCCAGCAGCCACGAACAGGGCAGCAATCAGCCCCAGCATTTT,CASSHEQGSNQPQHF
NA,TRBV7-6,TRBJ2-1,NA,TGTGCCAGCAGCTTTACCGGGACTTTCTACAATGAGCAGTTCTTC,CASSFTGTFYNEQFF
NA,TRBV5-1,TRBJ2-7,NA,TGCGCCAGCAGCCCGGGGGACTCCTACGAGCAGTACTTC,CASSPGDSYEQYF
NA,TRBV5-1,TRBJ2-3,NA,TGCGCCAGCAGCTTGGATCACACAGATACGCAGTATTTT,CASSLDHTDTQYF
TRBD2,TRBV11-1,TRBJ2-5,NA,TGTGCCAGCAGCCCTTTCGCGGGGGAAGAGACCCAGTACTTC,CASSPFAGEETQYF
TRBD2,TRBV27,TRBJ2-5,NA,TGTGCCAGCAGTCCCCTAGCGGGGATCCGGGAGACCCAGTACTTC,CASSPLAGIRETQYF
NA,TRBV19,TRBJ1-2,NA,TGTGCCAGTAGTATAGATTTAGTTGGGGCAACTGGCTACACCTTC,CASSIDLVGATGYTF
NA,TRBV5-1,TRBJ2-5,NA,TGCGCCAGCAGCTTGGGGTCGGGAGTGGAGACCCAGTACTTC,CASSLGSGVETQYF
NA,TRBV21-1,TRBJ2-7,NA,TGTGCCAGCAGGAGGGGACAGATCTACGAGCAGTACTTC,CASRRGQIYEQYF
TRBD2,TRBV7-6,TRBJ2-1,NA,TGTGCCAGCAGCTTAGCGGGGACTAGCGGGAGGGTGAACAATGAGCAGTTCTTC,CASSLAGTSGRVNNEQFF
NA,TRBV7-3,TRBJ2-3,few,TGTGCCAGCAGCCAACAGGGTCCGGCGGTCGGAGATACGCAGTATTTT,CASSQQGPAVGDTQYF
NA,TRBV5-1,TRBJ1-1,NA,TGCGCCAGCAGCTTGGGGCAGAGGGAAAGAGCCCCTGAAGCTTTCTTT,CASSLGQRERAPEAFF
NA,TRBV19,TRBJ1-3,NA,TGTGCCAGTAGTTACCAGGGAACTGGAAACACCATATATTTT,CASSYQGTGNTIYF
TRBD2,TRBV4-2,TRBJ2-1,NA,TGTGCCAGCAGCCAAGATACTGGCGGGAGGGCCGGGTATGAGCAGTTCTTC,CASSQDTGGRAGYEQFF
TRBD1,TRBV27,TRBJ2-7,NA,TGTGCCAGCAGTAGAAGGACAGGTACCTACGAGCAGTACTTC,CASSRRTGTYEQYF
NA,TRBV7-2,TRBJ2-2,NA,TGTGCCAGCAGCTTAGGCTTCGCGTCCGGGGAGCTGTTTTTT,CASSLGFASGELFF
NA,TRBV6-5,TRBJ2-7,NA,TGTGCCAGCAGTATCTTACAGGGACGCTACGAGCAGTACTTC,CASSILQGRYEQYF
TRBD1,TRBV19,TRBJ1-2,NA,TGTGCCAGTACCTACCGGGACAGGGATGGCTACACCTTC,CASTYRDRDGYTF